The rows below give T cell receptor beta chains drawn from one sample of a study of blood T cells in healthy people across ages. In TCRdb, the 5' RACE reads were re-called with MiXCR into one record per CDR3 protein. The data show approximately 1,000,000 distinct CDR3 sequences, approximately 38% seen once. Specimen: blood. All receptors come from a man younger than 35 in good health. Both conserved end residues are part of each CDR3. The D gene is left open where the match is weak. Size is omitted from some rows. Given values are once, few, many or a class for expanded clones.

CAISDGGSGNTIYF | TGTGCCATCAGTGACGGCGGCTCTGGAAACACCATATATTTT | TRBJ1-3 | - | few | TRBV10-3
CASSQGVYSFAFF | TGCGCCAGCAGCCAAGGGGTATACAGTTTTGCTTTCTTT | TRBJ1-1 | - | - | TRBV4-3
CSVEDQGLAGDTQYF | TGCAGCGTTGAAGATCAGGGACTAGCGGGGGATACGCAGTATTTT | TRBJ2-3 | TRBD2 | few | TRBV29-1
CASSPQGLNTGELFF | TGTGCCAGCAGTCCTCAGGGACTTAACACCGGGGAGCTGTTTTTT | TRBJ2-2 | - | few | TRBV12-3/TRBV12-4
CASSYGLTGKSSYNEQFF | TGTGCCAGCAGTTACGGTCTTACAGGGAAGAGCTCCTACAATGAGCAGTTCTTC | TRBJ2-1 | - | - | TRBV6-5
CASSDGGIAKNIQYF | TGTGCCAGCAGTGACGGTGGTATAGCCAAAAACATTCAGTACTTC | TRBJ2-4 | - | few | TRBV25-1
CASSRGPTSTDTQYF | TGTGCCAGCAGCCGAGGACCTACTAGCACAGATACGCAGTATTTT | TRBJ2-3 | - | few | TRBV25-1
CASSPLGTANTEAFF | TGTGCCAGCAGCCCGCTAGGGACGGCGAACACTGAAGCTTTCTTT | TRBJ1-1 | - | few | TRBV5-5
CASTLERTQYF | TGTGCCAGTACCCTGGAGCGGACCCAGTACTTC | TRBJ2-5 | - | - | TRBV2
CASGRGGGGEAFF | TGTGCCAGCGGCCGTGGGGGTGGCGGTGAAGCTTTCTTT | TRBJ1-1 | - | once | TRBV12-3/TRBV12-4
CSASPSLGQPQHF | TGCAGTGCTAGCCCTAGCCTCGGTCAGCCCCAGCATTTT | TRBJ1-5 | - | - | TRBV20-1
CASSYSAQGSYEQYF | TGTGCCAGCAGTTACTCCGCGCAGGGTTCCTACGAGCAGTACTTC | TRBJ2-7 | - | - | TRBV6-2/TRBV6-3
CASSSPGQGFSDTQYF | TGTGCCAGCAGCTCCCCAGGACAGGGGTTTTCGGATACGCAGTATTTT | TRBJ2-3 | TRBD1 | - | TRBV7-2
CASSIRGTGINEQYF | TGTGCCAGCAGCATTAGAGGGACAGGGATCAATGAGCAGTACTTC | TRBJ2-5 | TRBD1 | - | TRBV7-9
CGAFGTGGDEQYF | TGCGGTGCCTTTGGGACAGGCGGGGACGAGCAGTACTTC | TRBJ2-7 | TRBD1 | few | TRBV20-1
CASSQGLAAETQYF | TGTGCCAGCAGCCAGGGACTAGCTGCGGAGACCCAGTACTTC | TRBJ2-5 | TRBD2 | - | TRBV7-3
CASSSRRADTQYF | TGTGCCAGCAGCAGTAGGAGGGCAGATACGCAGTATTTT | TRBJ2-3 | - | - | TRBV7-9
CASSLYAVPMAFF | TGTGCCAGCAGCCTCTATGCAGTCCCTATGGCTTTCTTT | TRBJ1-1 | - | - | TRBV7-2
CASTSRTGRGEQFF | TGTGCCAGCACCTCCAGGACTGGCCGGGGTGAGCAGTTCTTC | TRBJ2-1 | - | - | TRBV7-8
CASSQRGRVAEAFF | TGCGCCAGCAGCCAAAGAGGCCGGGTAGCTGAAGCTTTCTTT | TRBJ1-1 | - | - | TRBV4-3
CASSSRGGVYEQFF | TGTGCCAGCAGCTCCAGAGGGGGGGTCTATGAGCAGTTCTTC | TRBJ2-1 | - | - | TRBV7-2
CASSQGSGRSYNEQYF | TGTGCCAGCAGCCAGGGGAGCGGTCGCTCCTACAATGAGCAGTACTTC | TRBJ2-7 | - | - | TRBV11-1
CSAKRPWGYQETQYF | TGCAGTGCTAAGCGACCCTGGGGGTACCAAGAGACCCAGTACTTC | TRBJ2-5 | - | many | TRBV20-1
CASSLDWVQGMYNEQYF | TGCGCCAGCAGCTTGGATTGGGTACAGGGTATGTACAATGAGCAGTACTTC | TRBJ2-5 | - | - | TRBV5-1
CASSELDRGADTQYF | TGTGCCAGCAGTGAGTTGGACAGGGGGGCAGATACGCAGTATTTT | TRBJ2-3 | TRBD1 | - | TRBV12-3/TRBV12-4
CASLNLAGAGTDTQYF | TGTGCCAGTTTAAATTTAGCGGGGGCGGGCACAGATACGCAGTATTTT | TRBJ2-3 | TRBD2 | - | TRBV28
CASKRIFTGELFF | TGTGCTAGTAAACGGATTTTCACCGGGGAGCTGTTTTTT | TRBJ2-2 | - | - | TRBV12-5
CASSYRQGSYNEQYF | TGCGCCAGCAGCTACCGACAGGGGTCCTACAATGAGCAGTACTTC | TRBJ2-7 | TRBD1 | - | TRBV5-1
CSARGAGGDYEQYF | TGCAGTGCTCGAGGTGCGGGAGGCGACTACGAGCAGTACTTC | TRBJ2-7 | TRBD2 | - | TRBV20-1
CASSLGRDIWEKLFF | TGTGCCAGCAGCTTGGGCCGGGACATATGGGAAAAACTGTTTTTT | TRBJ1-4 | - | - | TRBV5-5
CSVKRDRGPDTQYF | TGCAGCGTAAAGAGGGACAGGGGGCCCGATACGCAGTATTTT | TRBJ2-3 | TRBD1 | - | TRBV29-1
CSAAGREETQYF | TGCAGTGCGGCTGGCAGGGAAGAGACCCAGTACTTC | TRBJ2-5 | - | - | TRBV20-1
CASSMTSGDLTDYNEQFF | TGTGCCAGCAGCATGACGAGCGGGGACCTTACAGACTACAATGAGCAGTTCTTC | TRBJ2-1 | - | - | TRBV21-1
CASSLEEGANEQYF | TGTGCCAGCAGCTTAGAAGAGGGTGCGAATGAGCAGTACTTC | TRBJ2-7 | - | - | TRBV7-9
CASSYLDNKGAREKLFF | TGTGCCAGCAGTTACCTAGACAACAAGGGGGCGCGAGAAAAACTGTTTTTT | TRBJ1-4 | TRBD1 | - | TRBV6-2/TRBV6-3
CASRPPGGSEGYTF | TGTGCCAGCCGTCCCCCTGGGGGTTCCGAAGGCTACACCTTC | TRBJ1-2 | - | once | TRBV6-5
CASSLPGPNTEAFF | TGTGCCAGCAGCTTACCCGGGCCGAACACTGAAGCTTTCTTT | TRBJ1-1 | - | - | TRBV5-6
CAISESVAQYF | TGTGCCATCAGTGAGTCTGTCGCGCAGTATTTT | TRBJ2-3 | - | many | TRBV10-3